This paragraph reports one TCR beta chain. Its antigen is currently unknown. The sample originates from a study of T-cell reconstitution after alpha-beta-depleted transplantation in children. Study-level points and caveats: Certain patients had high TCRbeta diversity at day 60, and it came from recipient T cells and thymic progenitors that survived. About two months after transplant, alpha-beta T cells reportedly came from several hundred expanded graft clones. A year post-transplant, T-cell counts and diversity derived mostly from newly produced T cells.

The authors prepared the TCRbeta library with unique molecular identifiers. One entry per CDR3 protein results from TCRdb running MiXCR on the PCR reads. The sample records 80,000 or so distinct CDR3 sequences, roughly 14% being singletons. CDR1 is LGHNA and CDR2 is YSLEER in the germline V gene. This CDR3 region has 15 residues. V lost 1 base to trimming and J lost 3 bases; unmatched junction nucleotides: 0. This sequence was found in a male patient under 10 years old who had a stem cell transplant for acute lymphoblastic leukemia, so the T cells may come from the graft donor. V usage is TRBV4-3 and J usage is TRBJ2-1; 10 bases match TRBD2. Material: PBMCs, mostly from graft donor cells, obtained 180 days after TCRalphabeta/CD19-depleted stem cell transplant. Written as DNA, the CDR3 is TGCGCCAGCAGCCAAGGGACTAGCGGCTACAATGAGCAGTTCTTC. Its translation is CASSQGTSGYNEQFF.